This TCR beta chain was sequenced during a study of blood T cell repertoires in COVID-19. Grouping used clinical history reported by participants in a survey and questionnaire. V shed 4 bases, J shed 5 bases, and the junction held 10 bases outside the gene matches. CDR1 and CDR2 from the germline V gene are LNHDA and SQIVND (reference sequence). The CDR3 totals 15 residues. How the authors handled the data: Reference gene primer amplification yielded estimated nucleated cell counts. Generated by immunoSEQ multiplex PCR, the TCRdb table keeps only in-frame clones and is missing some. V and J calls plus clone size are reproduced from that table; the DNA served to infer D and trimming. The sample includes around 130,000 clones, about 88% of them seen just once.

The chain uses TRBV19 and TRBJ2-5; the match to TRBD2 covers 7 bases. This clonotype was sampled from a woman aged 50 to 60 who had recovered from COVID-19. Source material: PBMCs or T cells enriched from blood (not recorded which). CDR3 sequence reads: CASSNLPYGGETQYF. As DNA, the CDR3 is TGTGCCAGTAGTAATCTACCCTACGGGGGGGAGACCCAGTACTTC.